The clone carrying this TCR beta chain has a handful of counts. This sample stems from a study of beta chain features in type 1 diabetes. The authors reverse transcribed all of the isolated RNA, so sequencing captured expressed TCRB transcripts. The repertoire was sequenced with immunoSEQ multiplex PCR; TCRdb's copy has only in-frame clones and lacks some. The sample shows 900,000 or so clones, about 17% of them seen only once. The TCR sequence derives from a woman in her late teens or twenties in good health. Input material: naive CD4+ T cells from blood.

CDR3 in DNA: TGTGCCAGCAGTTACAGGGAGGGCTACACCTTC. The encoded protein is CASSYREGYTF. The V and J genes are TRBV6-5 and TRBJ1-2; no clear D gene. Deletions cut 2 bases from V and 8 bases from J, with 6 bases between. CDR3 length equals 11 residues. CDR1 is MNHEY and CDR2 is SVGAGI in the germline V gene.